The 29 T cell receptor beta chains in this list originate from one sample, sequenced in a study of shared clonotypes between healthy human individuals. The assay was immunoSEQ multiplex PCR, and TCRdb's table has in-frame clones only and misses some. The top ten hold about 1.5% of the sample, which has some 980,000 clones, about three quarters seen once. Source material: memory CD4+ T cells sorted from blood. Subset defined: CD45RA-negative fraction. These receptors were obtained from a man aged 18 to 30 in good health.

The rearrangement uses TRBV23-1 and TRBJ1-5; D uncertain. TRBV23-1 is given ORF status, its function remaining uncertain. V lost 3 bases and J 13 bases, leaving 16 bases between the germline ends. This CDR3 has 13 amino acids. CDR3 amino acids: CASSHRKRPLQHF. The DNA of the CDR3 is TGCGCCAGCAGTCATCGGAAGAGGCCATTACAGCATTTT.

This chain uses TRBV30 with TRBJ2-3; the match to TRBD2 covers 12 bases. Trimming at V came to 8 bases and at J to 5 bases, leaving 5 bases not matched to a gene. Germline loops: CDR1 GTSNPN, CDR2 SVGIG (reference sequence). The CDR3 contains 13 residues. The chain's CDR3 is CAHSSGRVDTQYF. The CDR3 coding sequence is TGTGCCCATTCTAGCGGGAGGGTAGATACGCAGTATTTT.

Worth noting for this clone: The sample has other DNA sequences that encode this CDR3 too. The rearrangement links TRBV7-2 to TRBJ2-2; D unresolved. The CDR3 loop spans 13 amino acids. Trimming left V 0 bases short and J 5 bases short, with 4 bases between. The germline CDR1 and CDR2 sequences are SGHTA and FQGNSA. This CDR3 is CASSLAGTGELFF. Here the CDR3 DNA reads TGTGCCAGCAGCTTAGCGGGTACCGGGGAGCTGTTTTTT.

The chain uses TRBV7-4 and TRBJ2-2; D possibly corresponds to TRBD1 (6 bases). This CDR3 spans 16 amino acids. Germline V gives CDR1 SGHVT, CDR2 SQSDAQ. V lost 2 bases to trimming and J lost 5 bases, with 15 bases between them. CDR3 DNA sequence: TGTGCCAGCAGCTTATCACCAGCCCAGGGGACCGGGGAGCTGTTTTTT. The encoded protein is CASSLSPAQGTGELFF.

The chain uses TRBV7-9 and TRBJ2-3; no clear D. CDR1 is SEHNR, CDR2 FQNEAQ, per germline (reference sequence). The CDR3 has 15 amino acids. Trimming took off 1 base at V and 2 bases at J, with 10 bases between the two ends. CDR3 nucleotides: TGTGCCAGCAGCTTAGTAGTCGGTAACACAGATACGCAGTATTTT. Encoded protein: CASSLVVGNTDTQYF. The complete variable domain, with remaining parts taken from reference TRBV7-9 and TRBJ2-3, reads DTGVSQNPRHKITKRGQNVTFRCDPISEHNRLYWYRQTLGQGPEFLTYFQNEAQLEKSRLLSDRFSAERPKGSFSTLEIQRTEQGDSAMYLCASSLVVGNTDTQYFGPGTRLTVL.

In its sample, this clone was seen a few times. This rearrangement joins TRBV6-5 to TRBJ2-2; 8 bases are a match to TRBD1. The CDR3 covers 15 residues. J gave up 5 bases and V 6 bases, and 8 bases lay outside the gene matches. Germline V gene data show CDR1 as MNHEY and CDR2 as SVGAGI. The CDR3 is CASRTGQGRTGELFF. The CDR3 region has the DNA TGTGCCAGCAGGACCGGACAGGGTCGGACCGGGGAGCTGTTTTTT.

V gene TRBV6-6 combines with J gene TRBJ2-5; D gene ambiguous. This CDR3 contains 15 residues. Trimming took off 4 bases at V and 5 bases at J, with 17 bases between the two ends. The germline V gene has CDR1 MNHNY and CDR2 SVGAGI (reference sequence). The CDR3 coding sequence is TGTGCCAGCAGTTCTACGCAGCTCTTAAGGGAGACCCAGTACTTC. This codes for CASSSTQLLRETQYF.

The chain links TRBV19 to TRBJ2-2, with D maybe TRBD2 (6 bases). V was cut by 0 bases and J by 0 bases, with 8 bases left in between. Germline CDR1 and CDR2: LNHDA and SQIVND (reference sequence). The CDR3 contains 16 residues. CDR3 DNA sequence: TGTGCCAGTAGTATAGAGGGGGGAACGAACACCGGGGAGCTGTTTTTT. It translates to CASSIEGGTNTGELFF.

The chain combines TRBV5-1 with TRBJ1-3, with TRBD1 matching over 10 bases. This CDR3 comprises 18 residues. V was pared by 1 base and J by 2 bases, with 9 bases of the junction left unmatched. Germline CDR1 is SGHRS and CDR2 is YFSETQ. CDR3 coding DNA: TGCGCCAGCAGCTTGAGTTCCACCGGGACAGGGGCTGGAAACACCATATATTTT. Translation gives CASSLSSTGTGAGNTIYF.

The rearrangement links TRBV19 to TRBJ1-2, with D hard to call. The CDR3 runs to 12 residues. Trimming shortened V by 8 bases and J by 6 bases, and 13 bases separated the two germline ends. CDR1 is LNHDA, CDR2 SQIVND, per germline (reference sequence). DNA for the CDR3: TGTGCCAGTGCCCAAAATGTGAATGGCTACACCTTC. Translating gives CASAQNVNGYTF.

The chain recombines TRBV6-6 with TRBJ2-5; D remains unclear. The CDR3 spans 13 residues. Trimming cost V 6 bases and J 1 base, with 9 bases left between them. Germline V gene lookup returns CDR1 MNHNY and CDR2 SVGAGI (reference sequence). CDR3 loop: CASSELRQETQYF. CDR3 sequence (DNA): TGTGCCAGCAGCGAACTACGCCAAGAGACCCAGTACTTC.

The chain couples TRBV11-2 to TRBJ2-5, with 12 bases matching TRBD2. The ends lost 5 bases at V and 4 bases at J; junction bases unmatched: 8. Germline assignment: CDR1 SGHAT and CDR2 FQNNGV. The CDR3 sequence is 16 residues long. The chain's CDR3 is CASSDRLAGVSETQYF. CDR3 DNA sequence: TGTGCCAGCAGCGATCGACTAGCGGGAGTATCAGAGACCCAGTACTTC. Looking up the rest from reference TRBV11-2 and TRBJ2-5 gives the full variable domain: EAGVAQSPRYKIIEKRQSVAFWCNPISGHATLYWYQQILGQGPKLLIQFQNNGVVDDSQLPKDRFSAERLKGVDSTLKIQPAKLEDSAVYLCASSDRLAGVSETQYFGPGTRLLVL.

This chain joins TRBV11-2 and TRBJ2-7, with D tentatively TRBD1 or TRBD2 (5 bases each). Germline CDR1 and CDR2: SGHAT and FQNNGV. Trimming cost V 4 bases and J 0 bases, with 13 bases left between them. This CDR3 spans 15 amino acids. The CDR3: CASSSEIGGSYEQYF. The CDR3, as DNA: TGTGCCAGCAGCTCCGAAATTGGGGGCTCCTACGAGCAGTACTTC.

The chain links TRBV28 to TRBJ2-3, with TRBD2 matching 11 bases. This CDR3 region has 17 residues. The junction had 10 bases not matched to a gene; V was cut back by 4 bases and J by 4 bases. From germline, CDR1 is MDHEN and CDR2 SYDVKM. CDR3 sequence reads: CASSSYKLAGVADTQYF. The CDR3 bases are TGTGCCAGCAGTTCATATAAACTAGCGGGAGTGGCAGATACGCAGTATTTT.

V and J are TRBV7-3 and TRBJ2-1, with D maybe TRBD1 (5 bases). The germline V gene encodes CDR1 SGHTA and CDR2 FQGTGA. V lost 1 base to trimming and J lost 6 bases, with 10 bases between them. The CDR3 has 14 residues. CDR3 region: CASSLIGVGNEQFF. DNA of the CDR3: TGTGCCAGCAGCTTAATAGGGGTAGGCAATGAGCAGTTCTTC. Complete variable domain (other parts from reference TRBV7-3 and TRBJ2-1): GAGVSQTPSNKVTEKGKYVELRCDPISGHTALYWYRQSLGQGPEFLIYFQGTGAADDSGLPNDRFFAVRPEGSVSTLKIQRTERGDSAVYLCASSLIGVGNEQFFGPGTRLTVL.

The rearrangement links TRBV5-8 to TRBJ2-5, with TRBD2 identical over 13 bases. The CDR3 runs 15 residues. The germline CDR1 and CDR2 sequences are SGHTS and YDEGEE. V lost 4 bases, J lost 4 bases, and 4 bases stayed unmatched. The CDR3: CASSKGLAGSETQYF. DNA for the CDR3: TGTGCCAGCAGCAAGGGACTAGCGGGATCAGAGACCCAGTACTTC. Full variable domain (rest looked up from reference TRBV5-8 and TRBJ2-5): EAGVTQSPTHLIKTRGQQATLRCSPISGHTSVYWYQQALGLGLQFLLWYDEGEERNRGNFPPRFSGRQFPNYSSELNVNALELEDSALYLCASSKGLAGSETQYFGPGTRLLVL.

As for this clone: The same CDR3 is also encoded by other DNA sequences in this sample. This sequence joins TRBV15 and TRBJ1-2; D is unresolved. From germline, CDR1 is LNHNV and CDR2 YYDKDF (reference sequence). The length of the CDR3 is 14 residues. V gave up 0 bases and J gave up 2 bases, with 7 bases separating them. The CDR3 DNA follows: TGTGCCACCAGCAGAGATCAAGTCAACTATGGCTACACCTTC. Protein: CATSRDQVNYGYTF.

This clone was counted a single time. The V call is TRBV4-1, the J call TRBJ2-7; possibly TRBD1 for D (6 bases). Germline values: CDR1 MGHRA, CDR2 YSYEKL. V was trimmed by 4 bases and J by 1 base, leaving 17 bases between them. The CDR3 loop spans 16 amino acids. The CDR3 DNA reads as TGCGCCAGCAGCCCGTCTGGGACAAGTACTTCCTACGAGCAGTACTTC. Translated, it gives CASSPSGTSTSYEQYF.

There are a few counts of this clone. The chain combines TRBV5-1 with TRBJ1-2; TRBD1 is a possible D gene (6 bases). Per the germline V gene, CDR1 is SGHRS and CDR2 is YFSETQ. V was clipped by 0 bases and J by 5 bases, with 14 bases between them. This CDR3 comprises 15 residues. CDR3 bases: TGCGCCAGCAGCTTGGCCGGGGACAACCAGTATGGCTACACCTTC. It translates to CASSLAGDNQYGYTF.

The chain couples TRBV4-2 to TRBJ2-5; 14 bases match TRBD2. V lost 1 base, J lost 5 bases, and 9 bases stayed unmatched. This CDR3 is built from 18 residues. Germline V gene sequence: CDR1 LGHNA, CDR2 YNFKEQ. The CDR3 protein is CASSQGTGTSGGRETQYF. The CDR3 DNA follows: TGTGCCAGCAGCCAAGGGACCGGGACTAGCGGGGGAAGGGAGACCCAGTACTTC.

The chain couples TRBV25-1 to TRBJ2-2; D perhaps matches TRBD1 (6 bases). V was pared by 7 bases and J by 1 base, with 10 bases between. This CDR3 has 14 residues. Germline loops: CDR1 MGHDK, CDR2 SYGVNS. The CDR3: CASKETGNTGELFF. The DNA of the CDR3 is TGTGCCAGCAAGGAGACAGGGAACACCGGGGAGCTGTTTTTT.

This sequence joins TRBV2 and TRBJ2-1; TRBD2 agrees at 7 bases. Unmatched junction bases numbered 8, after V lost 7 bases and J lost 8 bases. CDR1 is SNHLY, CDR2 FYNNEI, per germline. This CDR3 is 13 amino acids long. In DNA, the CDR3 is TGTGCCAGCAAAGGGCCGGGGAGGGATGAGCAGTTCTTC. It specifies CASKGPGRDEQFF.

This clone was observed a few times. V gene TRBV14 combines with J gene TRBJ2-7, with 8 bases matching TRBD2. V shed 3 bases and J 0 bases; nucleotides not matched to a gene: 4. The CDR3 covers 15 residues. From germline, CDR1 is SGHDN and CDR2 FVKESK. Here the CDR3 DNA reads TGTGCCAGCAGCCAGGGACTAGTTACCTCCTACGAGCAGTACTTC. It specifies CASSQGLVTSYEQYF.

CDR3 region: CASSYRTGGTEAFF. CDR3 in DNA: TGTGCCAGCAGTTACCGAACAGGGGGCACTGAAGCTTTCTTT. The genes are TRBV6-5 and TRBJ1-1, with TRBD1 identical over 8 bases. This CDR3 region has 14 residues. Germline assignment: CDR1 MNHEY and CDR2 SVGAGI. V shed 2 bases and J 4 bases; nucleotides not matched to a gene: 3.

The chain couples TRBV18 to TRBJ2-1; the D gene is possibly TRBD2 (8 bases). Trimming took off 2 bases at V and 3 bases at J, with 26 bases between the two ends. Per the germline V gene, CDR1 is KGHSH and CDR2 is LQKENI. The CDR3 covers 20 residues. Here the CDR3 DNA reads TGTGCCAGCTCACCAAAGGGGACAGCCCAAGGCGCGGGGGGCTACAATGAGCAGTTCTTC. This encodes CASSPKGTAQGAGGYNEQFF.

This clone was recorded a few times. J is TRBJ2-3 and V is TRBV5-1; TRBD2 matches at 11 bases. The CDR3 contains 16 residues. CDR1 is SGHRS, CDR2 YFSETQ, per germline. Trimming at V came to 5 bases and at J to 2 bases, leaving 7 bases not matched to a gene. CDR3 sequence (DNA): TGCGCCAGCAGGGAAGGGACTAGCGGAGTCACAGATACGCAGTATTTT. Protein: CASREGTSGVTDTQYF. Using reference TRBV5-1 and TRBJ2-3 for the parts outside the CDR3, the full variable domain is KAGVTQTPRYLIKTRGQQVTLSCSPISGHRSVSWYQQTPGQGLQFLFEYFSETQRNKGNFPGRFSGRQFSNSRSEMNVSTLELGDSALYLCASREGTSGVTDTQYFGPGTRLTVL.

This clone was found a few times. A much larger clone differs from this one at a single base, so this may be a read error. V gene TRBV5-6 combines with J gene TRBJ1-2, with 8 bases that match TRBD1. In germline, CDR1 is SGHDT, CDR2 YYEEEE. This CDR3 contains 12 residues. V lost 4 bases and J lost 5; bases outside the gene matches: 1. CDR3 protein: CASSGQGYGYTF. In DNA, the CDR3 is TGTGCCAGCAGCGGACAGGGATATGGCTACACCTTC.

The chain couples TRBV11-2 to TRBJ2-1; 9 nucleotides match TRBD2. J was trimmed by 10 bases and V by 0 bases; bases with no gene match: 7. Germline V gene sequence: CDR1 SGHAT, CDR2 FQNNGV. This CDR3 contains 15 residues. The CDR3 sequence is CASSLDSGGGYEQFF. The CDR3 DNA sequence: TGTGCCAGCAGCTTAGATAGCGGGGGCGGATACGAGCAGTTCTTC.

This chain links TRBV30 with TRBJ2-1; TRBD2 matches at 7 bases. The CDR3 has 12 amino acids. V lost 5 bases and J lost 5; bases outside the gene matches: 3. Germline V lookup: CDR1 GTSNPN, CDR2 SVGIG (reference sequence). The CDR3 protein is CAWGDYNNEQFF. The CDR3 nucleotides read TGTGCCTGGGGGGACTACAACAATGAGCAGTTCTTC.